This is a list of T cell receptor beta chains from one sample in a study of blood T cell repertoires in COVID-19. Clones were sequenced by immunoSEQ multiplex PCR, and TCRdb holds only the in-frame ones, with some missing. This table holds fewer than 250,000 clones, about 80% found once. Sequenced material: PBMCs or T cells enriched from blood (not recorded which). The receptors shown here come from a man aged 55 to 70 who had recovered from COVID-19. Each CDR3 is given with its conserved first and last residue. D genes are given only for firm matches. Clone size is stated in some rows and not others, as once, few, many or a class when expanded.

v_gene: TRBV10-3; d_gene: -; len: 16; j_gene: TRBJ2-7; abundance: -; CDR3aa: CAISEILRTRSYEQYF; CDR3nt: TGTGCCATCAGTGAGATTCTTAGGACACGCTCCTACGAGCAGTACTTC
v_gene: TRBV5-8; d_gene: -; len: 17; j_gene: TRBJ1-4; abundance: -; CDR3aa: CASSLSGVGATNEKLFF; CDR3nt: TGTGCCAGCAGCTTGTCGGGAGTGGGTGCAACTAATGAAAAACTGTTTTTT
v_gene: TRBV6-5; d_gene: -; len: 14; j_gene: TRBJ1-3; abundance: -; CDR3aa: CASSPDRAGNTIYF; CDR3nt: TGTGCCAGCAGCCCGGACAGAGCCGGAAACACCATATATTTT
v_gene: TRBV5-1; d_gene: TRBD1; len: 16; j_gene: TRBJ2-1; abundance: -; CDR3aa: CASSQGTGVTYNEQFF; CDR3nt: TGCGCCAGCAGCCAGGGGACAGGGGTGACTTACAATGAGCAGTTCTTC
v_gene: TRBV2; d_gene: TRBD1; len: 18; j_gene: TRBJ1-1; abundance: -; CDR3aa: CASRKGQGAQTVNTEAFF; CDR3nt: TGTGCCAGCAGAAAGGGACAGGGGGCGCAGACGGTGAACACTGAAGCTTTCTTT
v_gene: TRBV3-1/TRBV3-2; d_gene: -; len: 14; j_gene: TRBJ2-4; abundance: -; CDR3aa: CASSLSASKNIQYF; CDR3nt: TGTGCCAGCAGCCTTAGCGCTTCCAAAAACATTCAGTACTTC
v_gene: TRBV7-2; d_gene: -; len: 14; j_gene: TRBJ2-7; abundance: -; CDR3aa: CASSARLQLAEQYF; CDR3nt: TGTGCCAGCAGCGCCCGCCTCCAACTTGCTGAGCAGTACTTC
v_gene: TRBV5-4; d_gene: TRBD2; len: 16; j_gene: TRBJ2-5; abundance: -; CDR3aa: CASSSRASGGQETQYF; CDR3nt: TGTGCCAGCAGCTCTCGGGCTAGCGGGGGCCAAGAGACCCAGTACTTC
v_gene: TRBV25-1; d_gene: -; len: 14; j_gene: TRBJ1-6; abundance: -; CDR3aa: CASSQGFYNSPLHF; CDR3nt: TGTGCCAGCTCCCAGGGGTTTTATAATTCACCCCTCCACTTT
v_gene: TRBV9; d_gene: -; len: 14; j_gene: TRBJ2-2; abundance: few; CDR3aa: CASSGSANTGELFF; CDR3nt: TGTGCCAGCAGCGGCAGCGCGAACACCGGGGAGCTGTTTTTT
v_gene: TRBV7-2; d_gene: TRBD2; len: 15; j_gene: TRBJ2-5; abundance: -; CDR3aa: CASSLQAGVQETQYF; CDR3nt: TGTGCCAGCAGCTTACAAGCGGGGGTCCAAGAGACCCAGTACTTC
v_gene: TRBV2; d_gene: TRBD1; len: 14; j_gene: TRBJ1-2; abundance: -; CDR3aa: CASSDFAGGYGYTF; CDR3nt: TGTGCCAGCAGTGATTTCGCAGGGGGTTATGGCTACACCTTC
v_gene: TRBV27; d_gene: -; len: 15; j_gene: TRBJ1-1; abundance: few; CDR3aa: CASSWGFPGGTEAFF; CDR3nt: TGTGCCAGCAGTTGGGGATTCCCGGGGGGCACTGAAGCTTTCTTT
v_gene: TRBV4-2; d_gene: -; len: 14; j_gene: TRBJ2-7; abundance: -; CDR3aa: CASSPRGGYYEQYF; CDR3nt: TGTGCCAGCAGCCCCCGGGGAGGTTACTACGAGCAGTACTTC
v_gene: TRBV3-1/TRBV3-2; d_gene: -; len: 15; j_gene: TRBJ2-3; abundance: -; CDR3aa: CASSLRGPGADTQYF; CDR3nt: TGTGCCAGCAGCCTGCGGGGACCCGGGGCAGATACGCAGTATTTT
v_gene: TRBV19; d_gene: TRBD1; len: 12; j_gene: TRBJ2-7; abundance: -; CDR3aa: CATGTGGNEQYF; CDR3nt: TGTGCGACGGGAACAGGGGGCAACGAGCAGTACTTC
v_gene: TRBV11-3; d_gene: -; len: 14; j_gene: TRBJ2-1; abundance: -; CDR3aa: CASSFGGNYNEQFF; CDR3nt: TGTGCCAGCAGCTTTGGGGGGAACTACAATGAGCAGTTCTTC
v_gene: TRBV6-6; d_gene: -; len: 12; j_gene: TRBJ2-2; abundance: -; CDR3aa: CASSYSKDKLFF; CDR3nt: TGTGCCAGCAGTTACTCGAAAGACAAGCTGTTTTTT
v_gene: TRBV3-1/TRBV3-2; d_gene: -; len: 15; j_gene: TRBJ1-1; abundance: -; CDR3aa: CASSQGYGGVTEAFF; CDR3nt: TGTGCCAGCAGCCAAGGGTACGGCGGCGTCACTGAAGCTTTCTTT
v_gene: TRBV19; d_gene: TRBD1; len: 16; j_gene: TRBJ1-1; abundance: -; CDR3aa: CASSTLGQGWNTEAFF; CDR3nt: TGTGCCAGTAGTACCCTGGGACAGGGCTGGAACACTGAAGCTTTCTTT
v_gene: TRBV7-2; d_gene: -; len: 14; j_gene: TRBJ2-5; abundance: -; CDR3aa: CASSSSGGPGAQYF; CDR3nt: TGTGCCAGCAGCTCAAGCGGAGGTCCGGGGGCCCAGTACTTC
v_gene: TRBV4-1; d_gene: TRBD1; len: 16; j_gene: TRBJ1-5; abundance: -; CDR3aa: CASSLPGTASNQPQHF; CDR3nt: TGCGCCAGCAGCCTGCCCGGGACAGCTAGCAATCAGCCCCAGCATTTT
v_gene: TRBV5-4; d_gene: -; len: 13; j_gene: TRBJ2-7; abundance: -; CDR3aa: CASSFGPAYEQYF; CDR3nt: TGTGCCAGCAGCTTTGGCCCAGCCTACGAGCAGTACTTC
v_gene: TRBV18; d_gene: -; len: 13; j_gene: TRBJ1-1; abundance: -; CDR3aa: CASSDSSMTEAFF; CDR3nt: TGTGCCAGCTCGGACTCCTCGATGACTGAAGCTTTCTTT
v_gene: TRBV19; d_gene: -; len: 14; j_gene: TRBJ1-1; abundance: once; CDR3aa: CASSITGKDTEAFF; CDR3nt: TGTGCCAGTAGTATAACAGGGAAGGACACTGAAGCTTTCTTT
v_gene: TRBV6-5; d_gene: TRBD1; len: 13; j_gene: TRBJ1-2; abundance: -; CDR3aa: CASSYGDRAGYTF; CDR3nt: TGTGCCAGCAGTTACGGGGACAGGGCGGGCTACACCTTC
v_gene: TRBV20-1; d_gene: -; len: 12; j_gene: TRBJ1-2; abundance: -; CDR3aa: CSASVGADGYTF; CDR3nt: TGCAGTGCTAGTGTGGGGGCCGATGGCTACACCTTC
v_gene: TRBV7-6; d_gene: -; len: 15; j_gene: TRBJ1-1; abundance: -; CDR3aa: CASSLSNGYNTEAFF; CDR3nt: TGTGCCAGCAGCTTAAGTAACGGTTATAACACTGAAGCTTTCTTT
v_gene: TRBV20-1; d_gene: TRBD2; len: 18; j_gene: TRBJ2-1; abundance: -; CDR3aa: CSASALAGGLSSYNEQFF; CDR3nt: TGCAGTGCTAGTGCGTTAGCGGGGGGCCTCAGCTCCTACAATGAGCAGTTCTTC
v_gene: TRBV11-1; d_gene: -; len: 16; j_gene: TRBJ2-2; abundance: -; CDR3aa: CASSLGFDTNTGELFF; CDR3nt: TGTGCCAGCAGCTTAGGCTTTGACACAAACACCGGGGAGCTGTTTTTT
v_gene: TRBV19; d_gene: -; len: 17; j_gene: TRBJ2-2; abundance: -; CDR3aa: CASSIPLRGGNTGELFF; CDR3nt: TGTGCCAGTAGTATACCGCTTCGTGGAGGGAACACCGGGGAGCTGTTTTTT
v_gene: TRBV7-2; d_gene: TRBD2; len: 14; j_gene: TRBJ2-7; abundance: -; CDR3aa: CASSLVLGGGEQYF; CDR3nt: TGTGCCAGCAGCTTAGTCCTGGGGGGGGGTGAGCAGTACTTC
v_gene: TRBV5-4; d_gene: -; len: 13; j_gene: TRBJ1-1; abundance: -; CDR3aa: CASSLGEYTEAFF; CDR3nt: TGTGCCAGCAGCTTGGGGGAGTACACTGAAGCTTTCTTT
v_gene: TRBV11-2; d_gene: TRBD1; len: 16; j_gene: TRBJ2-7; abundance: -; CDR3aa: CASSLLSRGQGYEQYF; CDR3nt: TGTGCCAGCAGCCTACTAAGTAGGGGACAGGGCTACGAGCAGTACTTC
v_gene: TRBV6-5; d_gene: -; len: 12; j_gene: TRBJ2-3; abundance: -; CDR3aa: CASGGSTDTQYF; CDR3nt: TGTGCCAGCGGAGGGAGCACAGATACGCAGTATTTT
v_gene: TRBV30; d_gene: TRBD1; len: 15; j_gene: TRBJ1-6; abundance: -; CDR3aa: CAWSAQGAGNSPLHF; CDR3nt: TGTGCCTGGAGTGCGCAGGGGGCCGGGAATTCACCCCTCCACTTT
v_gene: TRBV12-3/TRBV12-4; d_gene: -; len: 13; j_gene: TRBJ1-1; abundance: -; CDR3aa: CASSFDVGVKAFF; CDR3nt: TGTGCCAGCAGTTTTGACGTCGGGGTTAAGGCTTTCTTT
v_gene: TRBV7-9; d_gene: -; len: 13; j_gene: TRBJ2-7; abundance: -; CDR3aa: CASSFRNQGEQYF; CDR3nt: TGTGCCAGCAGCTTCAGGAATCAGGGGGAGCAGTACTTC
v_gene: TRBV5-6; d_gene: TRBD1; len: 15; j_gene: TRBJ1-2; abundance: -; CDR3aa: CASAWPGQGNYGYTF; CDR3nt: TGTGCCAGCGCATGGCCGGGACAGGGCAACTATGGCTACACCTTC
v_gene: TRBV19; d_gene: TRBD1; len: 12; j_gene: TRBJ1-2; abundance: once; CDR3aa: CASSMDRGGYTF; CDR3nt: TGTGCCAGTAGTATGGACAGGGGAGGCTACACCTTC
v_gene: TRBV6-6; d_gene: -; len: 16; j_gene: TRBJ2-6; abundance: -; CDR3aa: CASSYHRTSGANVLTF; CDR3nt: TGTGCCAGCAGTTATCACAGGACCTCTGGGGCCAACGTCCTGACTTTC
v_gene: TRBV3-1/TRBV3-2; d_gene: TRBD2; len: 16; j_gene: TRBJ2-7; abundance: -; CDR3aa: CASSLGTSGGSYEQYF; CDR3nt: TGTGCCAGCAGCCTTGGGACTAGCGGGGGGTCCTACGAGCAGTACTTC
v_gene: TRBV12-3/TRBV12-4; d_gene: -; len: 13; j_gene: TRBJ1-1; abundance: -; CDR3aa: CASSLRAPTEAFF; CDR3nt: TGTGCCAGCAGCCTCAGGGCACCGACTGAAGCTTTCTTT
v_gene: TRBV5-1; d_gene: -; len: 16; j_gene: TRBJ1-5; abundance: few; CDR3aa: CASSLDPLGRDQPQHF; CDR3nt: TGCGCCAGCAGCTTGGACCCACTAGGGCGGGATCAGCCCCAGCATTTT